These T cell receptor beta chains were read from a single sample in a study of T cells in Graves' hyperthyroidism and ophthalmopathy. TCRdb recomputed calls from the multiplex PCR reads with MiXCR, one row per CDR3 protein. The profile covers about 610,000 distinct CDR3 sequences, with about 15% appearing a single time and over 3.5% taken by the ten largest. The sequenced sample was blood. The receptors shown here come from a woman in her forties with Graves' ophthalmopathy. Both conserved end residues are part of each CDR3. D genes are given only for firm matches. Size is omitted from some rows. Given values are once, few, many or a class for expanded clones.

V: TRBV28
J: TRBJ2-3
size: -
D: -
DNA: TGTGCCAGCAGTTCGGCAGGGTCCACAGATACGCAGTATTTT
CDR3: CASSSAGSTDTQYF

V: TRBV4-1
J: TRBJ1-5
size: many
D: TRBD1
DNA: TGCGCCAGCAGCCAAAGGGCGGAACAAAAGGGGGCCAATCAGCCCCAGCATTTT
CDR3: CASSQRAEQKGANQPQHF

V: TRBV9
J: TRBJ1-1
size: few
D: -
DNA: TGTGCCAGCAGCGTAGGAGGTAGGGGGTCGAACACTGAAGCTTTCTTT
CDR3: CASSVGGRGSNTEAFF

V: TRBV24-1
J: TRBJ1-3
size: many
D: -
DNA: TGTGCCACCAGTGAACCCCTCTGGACAGATCTTGGAAACACCATATATTTT
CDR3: CATSEPLWTDLGNTIYF

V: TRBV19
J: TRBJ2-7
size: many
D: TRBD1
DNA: TGTGCCACCGGGACAGCGTACGAGCAGTACTTC
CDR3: CATGTAYEQYF

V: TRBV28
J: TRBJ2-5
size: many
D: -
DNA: TGTGCCAGCAGCCTTGGGGCAGGGCGGGAGACCCAGTACTTC
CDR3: CASSLGAGRETQYF

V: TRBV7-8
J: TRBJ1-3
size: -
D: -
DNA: TGTGCCAGCAGCTTAAACCCCTCAGGGTGGGGAAACACCATATATTTT
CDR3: CASSLNPSGWGNTIYF

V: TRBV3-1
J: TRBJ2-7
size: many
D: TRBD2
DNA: TGTGCCAGCAGCGGGCTAGCGGGAGTCGACGAGCAGTACTTC
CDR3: CASSGLAGVDEQYF

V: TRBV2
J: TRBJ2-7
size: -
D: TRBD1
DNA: TGTGCCAGCAGTGAATTGGGGACAGGGTATAACGAGCAGTACTTC
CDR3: CASSELGTGYNEQYF

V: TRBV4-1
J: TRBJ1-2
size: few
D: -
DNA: TGCGCCAGCAGCCACGACAGGTCACGGGACTATGGCTACACCTTC
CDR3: CASSHDRSRDYGYTF

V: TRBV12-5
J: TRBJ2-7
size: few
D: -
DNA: TGTGCTAGTGGTTTGGTACTTTGGGGCGAGCAGTACTTC
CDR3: CASGLVLWGEQYF

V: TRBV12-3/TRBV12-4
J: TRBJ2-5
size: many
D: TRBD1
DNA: TGTGCCAGCACGAGGATCAGGGGGCAGACCCAGTACTTC
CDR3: CASTRIRGQTQYF

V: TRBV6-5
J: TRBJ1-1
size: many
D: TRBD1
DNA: TGTGCCAGCAGTTTATACTCAGGGACAGGGGGCACTGAAGCTTTCTTT
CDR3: CASSLYSGTGGTEAFF

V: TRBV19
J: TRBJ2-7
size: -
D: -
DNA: TGTGCCAGCCGAGTCGCAATAGCGGAGAACTACGAGCAGTACTTC
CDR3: CASRVAIAENYEQYF

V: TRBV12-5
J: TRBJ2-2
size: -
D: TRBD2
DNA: TGTGCTAGTGGTTTCGCCTGGACTAGCGGGAGTCCCGGGGAGCTGTTTTTT
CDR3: CASGFAWTSGSPGELFF

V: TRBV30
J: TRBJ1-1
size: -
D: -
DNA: TGTGCCTGGAGAGGACTGTCGAACACTGAAGCTTTCTTT
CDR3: CAWRGLSNTEAFF

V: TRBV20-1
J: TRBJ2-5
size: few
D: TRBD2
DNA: TGCAGTGCTAGAGATATGGCTAGCGGGAGAGTGGTTTTGGAGACCCAGTACTTC
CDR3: CSARDMASGRVVLETQYF

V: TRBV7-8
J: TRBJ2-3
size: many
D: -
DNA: TGTGCCAGCAGCTTAGCTCCATTAGGGGATACGCAGTATTTT
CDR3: CASSLAPLGDTQYF

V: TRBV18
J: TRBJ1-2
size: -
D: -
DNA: TGTGCCAGCTCACCAATTGGAGTGAGCTACACCTTC
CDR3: CASSPIGVSYTF

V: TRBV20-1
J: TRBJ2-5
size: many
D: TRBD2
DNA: TGCAGTGCTAGAGATATGCGGCTAGCGGGAGGACCCCTGGGAGAGACCCAGTACTTC
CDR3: CSARDMRLAGGPLGETQYF

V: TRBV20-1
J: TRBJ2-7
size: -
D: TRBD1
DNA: TGCAGTGCGGGGACAGGGGCTGCCTACTACGAGCAGTACTTC
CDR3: CSAGTGAAYYEQYF

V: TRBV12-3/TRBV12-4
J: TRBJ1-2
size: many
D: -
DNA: TGTGCCAGCAGTCCCCAGACGGGAGACTATGGCTACACCTTC
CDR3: CASSPQTGDYGYTF

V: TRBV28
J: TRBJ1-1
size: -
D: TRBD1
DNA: TGTGCCAGCAGTCCCCCTCTCAGGGGGAGGAACACTGAAGCTTTCTTT
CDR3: CASSPPLRGRNTEAFF

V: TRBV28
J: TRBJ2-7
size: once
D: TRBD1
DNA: TGTGCCAGCAGTCCCCTTGGGACAGGGTACTACGAGCAGTACTTC
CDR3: CASSPLGTGYYEQYF

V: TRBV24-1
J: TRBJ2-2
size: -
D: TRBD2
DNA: TGTGCCACCAGTGACCCTGCCGGACTAGCGGGAGGGGACACCGGGGAGCTGTTTTTT
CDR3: CATSDPAGLAGGDTGELFF

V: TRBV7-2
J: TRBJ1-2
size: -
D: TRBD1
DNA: TGTGCCAGCAGGAGTCAGGGGGCTCGAGAGGGCTACACCTTC
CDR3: CASRSQGAREGYTF

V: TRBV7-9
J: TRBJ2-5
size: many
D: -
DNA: TGTGCCAGCAGCTTAAATGGGGCGAGTGAGACCCAGTACTTC
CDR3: CASSLNGASETQYF

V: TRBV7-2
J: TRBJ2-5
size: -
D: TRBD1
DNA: TGTGCCAGCAGCTCCCTCCCGGGACAGGGCAGCGAGACCCAGTACTTC
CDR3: CASSSLPGQGSETQYF

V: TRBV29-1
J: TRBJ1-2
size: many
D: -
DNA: TGCAGCGTTGAGTGGGAGGGTGGCTATGGCTACACCTTC
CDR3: CSVEWEGGYGYTF

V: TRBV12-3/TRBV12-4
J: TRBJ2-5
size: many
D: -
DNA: TGTGCCAGCAGTGCGCAGGGTGGGCAAGAGACCCAGTACTTC
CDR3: CASSAQGGQETQYF

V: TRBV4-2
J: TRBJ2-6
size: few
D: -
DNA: TGTGCCAGCAGCCCGTGGACAGTCCCGACTGCTGGGGCCAACGTCCTGACTTTC
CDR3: CASSPWTVPTAGANVLTF

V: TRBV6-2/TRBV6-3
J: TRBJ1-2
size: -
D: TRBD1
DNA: TGTGCCAGCAAGCCGGGACAGGGGGCGCTTGGCTACACCTTC
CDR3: CASKPGQGALGYTF

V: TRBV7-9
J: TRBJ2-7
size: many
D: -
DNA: TGTGCCAGCAGCCGGGGACCAGTCTACGAGCAGTACTTC
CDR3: CASSRGPVYEQYF

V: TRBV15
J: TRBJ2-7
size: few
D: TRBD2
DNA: TGTGCCACCAGCAGAGCCAGCGGGAGCTCCTACGAGCAGTACTTC
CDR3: CATSRASGSSYEQYF

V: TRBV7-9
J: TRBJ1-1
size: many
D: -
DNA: TGTGCCAGCAGTCAACCAGACAGGAGGAACACTGAAGCTTTCTTT
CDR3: CASSQPDRRNTEAFF

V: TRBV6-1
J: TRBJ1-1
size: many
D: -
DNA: TGTGCCAGCAGTGCCAGGCGGGGAACTGAAGCTTTCTTT
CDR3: CASSARRGTEAFF

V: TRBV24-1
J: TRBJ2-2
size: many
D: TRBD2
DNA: TGTGCCACCAGTGATCCCACTAGCGGAAACACCGGGGAGCTGTTTTTT
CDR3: CATSDPTSGNTGELFF

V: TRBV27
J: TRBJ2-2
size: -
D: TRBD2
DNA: TGTGCCAGCAGTTTCCTAGCGGGAGGGGACACCGGGGAGCTGTTTTTT
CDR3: CASSFLAGGDTGELFF

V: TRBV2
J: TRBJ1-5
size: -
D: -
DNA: TGTGCCAGCAGTGAATATGGTCGGGGGCGGTTCAATCAGCCCCAGCATTTT
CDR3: CASSEYGRGRFNQPQHF

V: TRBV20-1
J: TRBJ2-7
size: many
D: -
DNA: TGCAGTGCGATGGACAGTTCGTCCTACGAGCAGTACTTC
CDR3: CSAMDSSSYEQYF

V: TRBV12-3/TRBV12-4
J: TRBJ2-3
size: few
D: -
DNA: TGTGCCAGCAGCCTTTCGGGATTCACAGATACGCAGTATTTT
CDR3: CASSLSGFTDTQYF

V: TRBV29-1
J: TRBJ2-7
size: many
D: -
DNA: TGCAGCGTTGGACGGAGCTCCTACGAGCAGTACTTC
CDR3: CSVGRSSYEQYF

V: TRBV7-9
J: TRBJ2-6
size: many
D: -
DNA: TGTGCCAGCAGCTCATCCCCGACCTCCGTCCTGACTTTC
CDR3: CASSSSPTSVLTF

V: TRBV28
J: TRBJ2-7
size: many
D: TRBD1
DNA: TGTGCCAGCAGTTTCCTGGGACAGCGATCCTACGAGCAGTACTTC
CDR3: CASSFLGQRSYEQYF

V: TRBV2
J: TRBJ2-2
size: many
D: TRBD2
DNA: TGTGCCAGCAGTGGGACTAGCGGGAGGTTGAACACCGGGGAGCTGTTTTTT
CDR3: CASSGTSGRLNTGELFF

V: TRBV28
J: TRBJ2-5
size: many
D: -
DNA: TGTGCCAGCAGTTCCCACAGTCAAGAGTCCCAGTACTTC
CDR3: CASSSHSQESQYF

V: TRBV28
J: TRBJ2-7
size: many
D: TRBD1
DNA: TGTGCCAGCACCAGGGGGCAGGGGTACGAGCAGTACTTC
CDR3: CASTRGQGYEQYF

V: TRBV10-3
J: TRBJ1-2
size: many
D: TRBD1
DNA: TGTGCCATCAGTGAGTCGGGACAGGCTTTTTATGGCTACACCTTC
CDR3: CAISESGQAFYGYTF

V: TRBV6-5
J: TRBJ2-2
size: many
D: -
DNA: TGTGCCAGCAGTTCGACCAGGGTCAACGGGGAGCTGTTTTTT
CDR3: CASSSTRVNGELFF

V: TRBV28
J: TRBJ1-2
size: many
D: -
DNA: TGTGCCAGCAGATCGACCGTTACACATGGCTACACCTTC
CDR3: CASRSTVTHGYTF

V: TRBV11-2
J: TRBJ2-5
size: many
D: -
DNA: TGTGCCAGCAGCTACACTGAAGTCGGGGCTCAAGAGACCCAGTACTTC
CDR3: CASSYTEVGAQETQYF